One T cell receptor beta chain is described in this entry. The data originate from a study of blood T cell repertoires in COVID-19. Overall study context: Sources were T cells, B-cell-depleted T cells, or PBMCs; the material itself was cDNA or gDNA.

In the original workflow: Nucleated cell counts were estimated from reference gene primer amplification. Using immunoSEQ multiplex PCR, the repertoire was profiled, and TCRdb retains in-frame clones only, with some absent. V and J calls and clone size follow that table, whereas D and trimming were derived from the DNA. The sample consists of 200,000 to 300,000 clones, 83% of them appearing once. Germline V gene sequence: CDR1 SGHTA, CDR2 FQGNSA. The length of the CDR3 is 19 residues. Trimming stripped 1 base from V and 2 bases from J, with 22 bases between. The V gene is TRBV7-2, the J gene TRBJ2-3, with D maybe TRBD1 (7 bases). The receptor's source is a human donor in a cohort sampled during active COVID-19. Material: peripheral blood. This CDR3 reads CASSLEGAGLLLSTDTQYF. In DNA, the CDR3 is TGTGCCAGCAGCTTAGAGGGGGCGGGACTTCTCCTATCCACAGATACGCAGTATTTT.